Listed below are T cell receptor beta chains from one sample, sequenced in a study of CD4+ T cells in melanoma. The method was immunoSEQ multiplex PCR; TCRdb's version includes in-frame clones alone and lacks a portion of them. The table shows under 11,000 clones, with about 60% occurring only once. Sequenced material: cells from a culture (not recorded whether cultured in vitro). The source is a human donor with melanoma. The CDR3 runs from the conserved cysteine through the conserved F or W. A D gene is named only where the DNA matches it firmly. Only part of the rows carry a size: once, few, many, or a class if the clone is expanded.

15 . TRBJ2-2 TRBV7-6 . . CASPSGQGWGRGAVF
17 . TRBJ1-6 TRBV5-5 . TGTGCCAGCAGCTTGGGGGGGGCTTTAACCGGGAATTCACCCCTCCACTTT CASSLGGALTGNSPLHF
13 . TRBJ1-4 TRBV30 . TGTGCCTGGAGTGTACGAGGTTCGGAAAAACTGTTTTTT CAWSVRGSEKLFF
18 . TRBJ2-1 TRBV13 . TGTGCCAGCAGCTTAGACCCCTCCGTATTCGGGGCCTACAATGAGCAGTTCTTC CASSLDPSVFGAYNEQFF
15 . TRBJ2-2 TRBV9 . TGTGCCAGCAGCGTAGGACGTCAGAACACCGGGGAGCTGTTTTTT CASSVGRQNTGELFF
13 few TRBJ2-7 TRBV5-4 . TGTGCCAGCAGTCCAAGGTCATCCTACGAGCAGTACTTC CASSPRSSYEQYF
15 . TRBJ2-2 TRBV7-9 . TGTGCCAGCAGCGTCGGTGCTCAGAACACCGGGGAGCTGTTTTTT CASSVGAQNTGELFF
15 few TRBJ1-1 TRBV19 . TGTGCCAGTAGCAGGGACGGCAGTATGAACACTGAAGCTTTCTTT CASSRDGSMNTEAFF
10 . TRBJ2-3 TRBV2 . TGTGCCAGCAGAACAGATACGCAGTATTTT CASRTDTQYF
15 . TRBJ2-5 TRBV6-1 . TGTGCCAGCAGTGAGTGGGGGTCTTTTACGGAGACCCAGTACTTC CASSEWGSFTETQYF
15 . TRBJ2-1 TRBV29-1 TRBD2 TGCAGCGTTAAGGGAGTAGCGGGGGGTTACAATGAGCAGTTCTTC CSVKGVAGGYNEQFF
19 . TRBJ2-1 TRBV6-1 TRBD2 TGTGCCAGCAGTGAAGGGAGACTAGCGGGGGCCGTCTCCTACAATGAGCAGTTCTTC CASSEGRLAGAVSYNEQFF
15 . TRBJ2-5 TRBV4-1 . TGCGCCAGCAGCCAGGCTGACAGCCAGGGGCGGACCCAGTACTTC CASSQADSQGRTQYF
13 . TRBJ2-7 TRBV19 . TGTGCCAGTAGTATAGGCCTTACCTACGAGCAGTACTTC CASSIGLTYEQYF
15 once TRBJ2-3 TRBV11-2 . TGTGCCAGCAGCTTAGACTCACGCAACGGAGATACGCAGTATTTT CASSLDSRNGDTQYF
15 . TRBJ2-7 TRBV5-5 . TGTGCCAGCAGCCCTCGAAGAGGGACCTCCTACGAGCAGTACTTC CASSPRRGTSYEQYF
15 . TRBJ2-7 TRBV4-1 . TGCGCCAGCAGCAGTCCGGGACTTTCTGTCTACGAGCAGTACTTC CASSSPGLSVYEQYF
13 . TRBJ1-5 TRBV29-1 TRBD1 TGCAGCGCCGGGGGGACAGGGGGCGAGCCCCAGCATTTT CSAGGTGGEPQHF
14 . TRBJ1-1 TRBV7-9 . TGTGCCAGCAGCTTGGGGGTTAGGTACACTGAAGCTTTCTTT CASSLGVRYTEAFF
16 . TRBJ2-1 TRBV14 TRBD1 TGTGCCAGCAGCCAACAGGGGGCTTGGCGTTACACTGAGCAGTTCTTC CASSQQGAWRYTEQFF
17 . TRBJ2-2 TRBV5-1 . TGCGCCAGCAGCTTGCGTAGTCGAGGGACGAACACCGGGGAGCTGTTTTTT CASSLRSRGTNTGELFF
12 . TRBJ1-2 TRBV6-1 TRBD1 TGTGCCACCGCGGACAGGGTTGGTGGCTACACCTTC CATADRVGGYTF
15 once TRBJ2-7 TRBV7-8 . TGTGCCAGCAGCTTCCCCGCCAGCGGCTCCTACGAGCAGTACTTC CASSFPASGSYEQYF
17 few TRBJ1-1 TRBV4-2 . TGTGCCAGCAGCCAAGATAGTGGGCACACGCTTGACACTGAAGCTTTCTTT CASSQDSGHTLDTEAFF
15 few TRBJ2-1 TRBV5-1 . TGCGCCAGCAGCTTAATCCCGGGCCAAGGGAATGAGCAGTTCTTC CASSLIPGQGNEQFF
14 . TRBJ1-4 TRBV5-3 . TGTGCCAGAAGCTTGGGGCAGAGTAATGAAAAACTGTTTTTT CARSLGQSNEKLFF
15 . TRBJ1-1 TRBV19 . TGTGCCAGTAGCCCCAACCCGACACGGAACACTGAAGCTTTCTTT CASSPNPTRNTEAFF
16 . TRBJ1-5 TRBV7-8 TRBD1 TGTGCCAGCAGCTCGGCGACAGGGGCGATTAATCAGCCCCAGCATTTT CASSSATGAINQPQHF
15 . TRBJ2-5 TRBV7-8 . TGTGCCAGCAGCCCCGGGGTACTCTACCAAGAGACCCAGTACTTC CASSPGVLYQETQYF
14 . TRBJ2-7 TRBV6-5 TRBD1 TGTGCCAGCAACGATAGGACAGGTTCCTACGAGCAGTACTTC CASNDRTGSYEQYF
13 . TRBJ2-7 TRBV6-6 . TGTGCCAGCAGTTATGGGGATACCTACGAGCAGTACTTC CASSYGDTYEQYF
16 once TRBJ1-6 TRBV5-1 TRBD1 TGCGCCAGCAGCTTGTCGTCAGGGGGTACTAATTCACCCCTCCACTTT CASSLSSGGTNSPLHF